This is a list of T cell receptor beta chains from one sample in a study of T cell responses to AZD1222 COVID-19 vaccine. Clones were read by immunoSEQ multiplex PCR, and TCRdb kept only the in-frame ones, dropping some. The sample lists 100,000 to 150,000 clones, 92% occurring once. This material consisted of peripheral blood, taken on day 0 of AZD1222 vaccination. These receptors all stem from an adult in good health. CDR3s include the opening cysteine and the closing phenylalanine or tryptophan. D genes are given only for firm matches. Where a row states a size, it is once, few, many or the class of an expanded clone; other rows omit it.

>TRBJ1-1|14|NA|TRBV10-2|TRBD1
TGCGCCAGCAGCGGACAGGGTAGGAGAACTGAAGCTTTCTTT
CASSGQGRRTEAFF
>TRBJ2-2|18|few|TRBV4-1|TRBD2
TGCGCCAGCAGTCGATTAATCTGGGCGGGAGTGGGGACCGGGGAGCTGTTTTTT
CASSRLIWAGVGTGELFF
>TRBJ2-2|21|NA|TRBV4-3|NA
TGCGCCAGCAGCCCTACCGAGCCTCTGTGGGACGGGACTCTGGGACCCGGGGAGCTGTTTTTT
CASSPTEPLWDGTLGPGELFF
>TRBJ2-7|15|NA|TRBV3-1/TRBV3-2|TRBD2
TGTGCCAGCAGCCTTAGCGGGAGGAGGGCCTACGAGCAGTACTTC
CASSLSGRRAYEQYF
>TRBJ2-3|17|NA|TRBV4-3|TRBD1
TGCGCCAGCAGCCAAAGTCCCGGGACAGGGACCACAGATACGCAGTATTTT
CASSQSPGTGTTDTQYF
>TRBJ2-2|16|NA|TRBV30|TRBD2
TGTGCCTGGAGTGCGCGCGGGAGGGCCGGGACCGGGGAGCTGTTTTTT
CAWSARGRAGTGELFF
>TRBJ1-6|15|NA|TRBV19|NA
TGTGCCAGTAGTATTCGCGCCATCCGGGATTCACCCCTCCACTTT
CASSIRAIRDSPLHF
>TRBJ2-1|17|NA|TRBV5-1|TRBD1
TGCGCCAGCAGCGGGGGGACAGGGGGAATTTCCTACAATGAGCAGTTCTTC
CASSGGTGGISYNEQFF
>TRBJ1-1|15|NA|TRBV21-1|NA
TGTGCCAGCCCCCAGTGGGGCTTCATGAACACTGAAGCTTTCTTT
CASPQWGFMNTEAFF
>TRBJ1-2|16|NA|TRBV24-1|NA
TGTGCCACCAGTGCCCCCCCGACCGCCCAGGGCTATGGCTACACCTTC
CATSAPPTAQGYGYTF
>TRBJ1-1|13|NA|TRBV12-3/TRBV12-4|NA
TGTGCCAGCAGTTTTACAGTTAACACTGAAGCTTTCTTT
CASSFTVNTEAFF
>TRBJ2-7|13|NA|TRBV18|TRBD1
TGTGCCAGCTCACCTGACAGGGACTACGAGCAGTACTTC
CASSPDRDYEQYF